The clone carrying this TCR beta chain was seen ten or more times. What it binds is unknown. Both iRepertoire HTBI primers and Arm-PCR of CDR3 regions were used to build the TCR beta libraries. Per the original methods: Samples jointly harbored 60 to 65 TRBV and about 15 TRBJ segments. TCRdb processed the multiplex PCR reads anew with MiXCR; each CDR3 protein has one entry. The authors' filters were not applied to this entry. The repertoire has approximately 470,000 distinct CDR3 sequences, 15% to 20% of them found once; the top ten carry 12%. The data were taken from a study of regulatory T cells in long-lasting Graves disease. V lost 3 bases and J 4 bases, leaving 13 bases between the germline ends. CDR3 size: 15 residues. Germline V gene data show CDR1 as SGHRS and CDR2 as YFSETQ. The time point here: newly diagnosed GD, antithyroid drugs for less than 3 months. Construction of the TCR library relied on RNA isolated from PBMCs.

Findings and caveats of the study: When disease was persistent, TRBV28, TRBJ1-2 and TRBJ2-5 were the favored segments.

The sample was also reused in another study, on T cells in Graves' hyperthyroidism and ophthalmopathy. Per that study: The HTBI set primed first-round TCR CDR3 RT-PCR.

This sample comprised peripheral blood mononuclear cells (PBMCs), obtained at new diagnosis, from a patient treated with antithyroid drugs. This clonotype originated in a man in his forties or fifties with Graves disease. The chain couples TRBV5-1 to TRBJ1-4; a possible D gene is TRBD1 (5 bases). The CDR3 loop is CASSSAGTGNEKLFF. CDR3 bases: TGCGCCAGCAGCTCAGCCGGGACCGGTAATGAAAAACTGTTTTTT.